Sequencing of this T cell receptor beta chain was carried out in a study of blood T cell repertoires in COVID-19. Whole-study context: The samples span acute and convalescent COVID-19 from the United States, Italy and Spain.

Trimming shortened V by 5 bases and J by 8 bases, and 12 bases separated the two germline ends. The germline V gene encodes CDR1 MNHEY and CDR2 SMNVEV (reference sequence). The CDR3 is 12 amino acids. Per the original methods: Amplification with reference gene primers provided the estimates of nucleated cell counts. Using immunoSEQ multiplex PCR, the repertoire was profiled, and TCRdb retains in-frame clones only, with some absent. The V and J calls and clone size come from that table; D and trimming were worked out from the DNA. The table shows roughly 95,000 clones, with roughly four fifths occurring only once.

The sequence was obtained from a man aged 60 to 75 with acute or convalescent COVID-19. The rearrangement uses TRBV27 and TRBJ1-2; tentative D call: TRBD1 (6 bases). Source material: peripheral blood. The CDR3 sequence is CASSPTQGGYTF. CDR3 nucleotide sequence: TGTGCCAGCAGTCCAACCCAGGGGGGCTACACCTTC.